Listed here are 23 T cell receptor beta chains from one sample, sequenced in a study. MiXCR, run by TCRdb on the 5' RACE reads, gives a single entry per CDR3 protein. The sample gives 55,000 to 75,000 distinct CDR3 sequences, about 31% of which show up once; 2% to 2.5% is in the top ten. Sequencing was performed on tumor-infiltrating naive CD4+ T cells sorted from the breast tumor. Sample subset: naive CD4+ T cells, CD4+CD45RA+CD25-. The receptors originated from a female donor with breast cancer.

V is TRBV5-1 and J is TRBJ2-5, with 13 positions matching TRBD2. The CDR3 extends over 16 amino acids. The J segment lost 3 bases and the V segment lost 2 bases, leaving 4 bases of the junction unmatched. CDR1 and CDR2 from the germline V gene are SGHRS and YFSETQ. CDR3 residues: CASSLGTSGAEETQYF. As DNA, the CDR3 is TGCGCCAGCAGCTTAGGGACTAGCGGGGCTGAAGAGACCCAGTACTTC.

The V and J genes are TRBV20-1 and TRBJ2-1; 8 bases are shared with TRBD2. With 6 bases clipped from V and 7 bases from J, the junction kept 17 bases outside the gene matches. Germline CDR1 reads DFQATT; CDR2 reads SNEGSKA (reference sequence). This CDR3 has 16 residues. In nucleotides, the CDR3 is TGCAGTGCCCTCTCCGGGGGGGGGGGCCTCGGGAATGAGCAGTTCTTC. It codes for CSALSGGGGLGNEQFF.

The V and J genes are TRBV6-5 and TRBJ1-1; no firm D call. The CDR3 is made up of 12 amino acids. Germline assignment: CDR1 MNHEY and CDR2 SVGAGI. V dropped 8 bases and J dropped 3 bases, with 10 bases sitting between them. The CDR3 here is CASGVLDTEAFF. CDR3 nucleotide sequence: TGTGCCAGCGGGGTTCTAGACACTGAAGCTTTCTTT.

This clonotype was detected many times. This chain joins TRBV27 and TRBJ2-7; 7 bases align to TRBD1. This CDR3 has 15 amino acids. Germline CDR1 MNHEY, CDR2 SMNVEV (reference sequence). With 5 bases clipped from V and 0 bases from J, the junction kept 7 bases outside the gene matches. The CDR3 sequence: CASSQGQPASYEQYF. CDR3 sequence (DNA): TGTGCCAGCAGTCAGGGACAGCCAGCCTCCTACGAGCAGTACTTC.

As for this clonotype: This clone may be a read error of a much larger clone one base away. This sequence joins TRBV28 and TRBJ2-1, with D possibly TRBD1 on 6 matching bases. In germline, CDR1 is MDHEN, CDR2 SYDVKM. The CDR3 covers 15 residues. DNA for the CDR3: TGTGCCTGCAGTCCAGGACAGATACCGTACAATGAGCAGTTCTTC. Translation gives CACSPGQIPYNEQFF.

This chain links TRBV11-2 with TRBJ1-1, with a tentative D call TRBD1 (5 bases). Germline lookup yields CDR1 SGHAT and CDR2 FQNNGV. The CDR3 is 18 residues long. Trimming took off 1 base at V and 1 base at J, with 19 bases between the two ends. CDR3 sequence: CASSLAPVAGHSNTEAFF. The CDR3 region has the DNA TGTGCCAGCAGCTTAGCCCCCGTGGCAGGACATTCGAACACTGAAGCTTTCTTT.

The gene calls are TRBV4-1 and TRBJ1-2; TRBD1 matches at 9 bases. The CDR3 contains 17 residues. Germline CDR1 is MGHRA and CDR2 is YSYEKL. V was pared by 0 bases and J by 2 bases, with 7 bases of the junction left unmatched. CDR3 loop: CASSQEFAGTGNYGYTF. The CDR3 DNA is TGCGCCAGCAGCCAAGAATTCGCCGGGACAGGGAACTATGGCTACACCTTC.

The V gene is TRBV4-1, the J gene TRBJ2-7; D may be TRBD1 (5 bases). The CDR3 length is 13 residues. The V and J ends lost 3 bases and 4 bases respectively, with 10 bases between them. Germline-derived CDR1 and CDR2 are MGHRA and YSYEKL. Here the CDR3 reads CASSHQGGYEQYF. In DNA, the CDR3 is TGCGCCAGCAGCCACCAGGGTGGTTACGAGCAGTACTTC.

This clonotype appeared a few times. The J gene is TRBJ2-3, the V gene TRBV6-5, with 9 nucleotides matching TRBD2. This CDR3 is 15 amino acids long. V shed 2 bases, J shed 6 bases, and the junction held 6 bases outside the gene matches. Per the germline V gene, CDR1 is MNHEY and CDR2 is SVGAGI. CDR3 amino acids: CASSYGTSTGDTQYF. Here the CDR3 DNA reads TGTGCCAGCAGTTACGGGACTAGCACTGGGGATACGCAGTATTTT.

This chain links TRBV24-1 with TRBJ1-2; D is perhaps TRBD1 (5 bases). Germline V gene data show CDR1 as KGHDR and CDR2 as SFDVKD. This CDR3 has 15 residues. V gave up 3 bases and J gave up 5 bases, with 15 bases separating them. CDR3 DNA sequence: TGTGCCACCAGTGATGCCGGGACCGACACATATGGCTACACCTTC. Translation gives CATSDAGTDTYGYTF.

This clonotype has just a few counts. The chain combines TRBV12-3 or TRBV12-4 with TRBJ2-1; D is possibly TRBD2 (5 bases). Trimming left V 5 bases short and J 9 bases short, with 14 bases between. The CDR3 covers 13 residues. The CDR3 spells CASSLRASLEQFF. CDR3 nucleotides: TGTGCCAGCAGTCTGCGGGCCTCTCTTGAGCAGTTCTTC.

This clonotype appeared a few times. V and J are TRBV30 and TRBJ1-1; no reliable D call. The V and J ends lost 0 bases and 10 bases respectively, with 15 bases between them. Germline values: CDR1 GTSNPN, CDR2 SVGIG (reference sequence). The CDR3 spans 13 residues. Here the CDR3 DNA reads TGTGCCTGGAGTGTACGAGTCGCCTGGGGAGCTTTCTTT. Translated, it gives CAWSVRVAWGAFF.

This clonotype was seen many times. The chain is built from TRBV30 and TRBJ1-1; D unresolved. Germline V gene lookup returns CDR1 GTSNPN and CDR2 SVGIG (reference sequence). Trimming removed 1 base from V and 2 bases from J, with 5 bases in between. This CDR3 has 12 residues. Written as DNA, the CDR3 is TGTGCCTGGAGTGACGGTAACACTGAAGCTTTCTTT. This codes for CAWSDGNTEAFF.

The rearrangement links TRBV30 to TRBJ1-5; no firm D call. Germline V gene lookup returns CDR1 GTSNPN and CDR2 SVGIG (reference sequence). CDR3 length: 13 residues. Deletions cut 7 bases from V and 3 bases from J, with 13 bases between. This CDR3 reads CAYRTDTNQPQHF. CDR3 nucleotides: TGTGCCTATCGGACGGATACCAATCAGCCCCAGCATTTT. Together with reference TRBV30 and TRBJ1-5, the CDR3 gives the full variable domain: SQTIHQWPATLVQPVGSPLSLECTVEGTSNPNLYWYRQAAGRGLQLLFYSVGIGQISSEVPQNLSASRPQDRQFILSSKKLLLSDSGFYLCAYRTDTNQPQHFGDGTRLSIL.

The gene calls are TRBV29-1 and TRBJ2-7; the D gene could be TRBD1 or TRBD2 (5 bases each). The CDR3 has 15 amino acids. V lost 1 base to trimming and J lost 3 bases, with 16 bases between them. Per germline, CDR1 SQVTM and CDR2 ANQGSEA. CDR3 nucleotide sequence: TGCAGCGTTGAAGGGCTGTCCGGGACGGACTACGAGCAGTACTTC. It specifies CSVEGLSGTDYEQYF.

The sample holds a few counts of this clonotype. J is TRBJ1-3 and V is TRBV6-2 or TRBV6-3; perhaps TRBD1 as D (5 bases). The CDR3 loop spans 14 amino acids. CDR1 and CDR2 (germline): MNHEY, SVGEGT. Trimming removed 7 bases at V and 0 bases at J, with 10 bases between. The CDR3 DNA sequence: TGTGCCAGCACATGGGACCTCTCTGGAAACACCATATATTTT. It encodes CASTWDLSGNTIYF.

The V call is TRBV20-1, the J call TRBJ1-2; 9 bases line up with TRBD1. This CDR3 comprises 14 residues. V lost 3 bases, J lost 4 bases, and 6 bases stayed unmatched. Germline V gene lookup returns CDR1 DFQATT and CDR2 SNEGSKA (reference sequence). DNA for the CDR3: TGCAGTGCTAGGGGGACAGGGACCACCTATGGCTACACCTTC. This sequence encodes CSARGTGTTYGYTF.

This clonotype has more than one count but fewer than ten. The rearrangement links TRBV7-6 to TRBJ2-1, with 10 bases that match TRBD2. This CDR3 spans 17 amino acids. Trimming cost V 3 bases and J 5 bases; bases outside gene matches: 10. Germline V CDR1 and CDR2: SGHVS, FNYEAQ. The CDR3 nucleotides read TGTGCCAGCAGCTTTGCGTCTAGCGGGAGTGGGGACAATGAGCAGTTCTTC. Translation gives CASSFASSGSGDNEQFF.

This clonotype was seen ten or more times. The V call is TRBV7-2, the J call TRBJ2-5; the match to TRBD1 covers 9 bases. The CDR3 extends over 14 amino acids. After removal of 4 bases from V and 5 bases from J, the junction contained 5 bases not matched to a gene. Germline CDR1 reads SGHTA; CDR2 reads FQGNSA. DNA of the CDR3: TGTGCCAGCAGCTCGGACAGGGGACTGGAGACCCAGTACTTC. It encodes CASSSDRGLETQYF.

This clonotype appeared many times. This rearrangement joins TRBV2 to TRBJ1-5; 7 bases line up with TRBD1. Germline CDR1 is SNHLY and CDR2 is FYNNEI. CDR3 length: 15 amino acids. V was clipped by 0 bases and J by 7 bases; unmatched bases: 6. The CDR3 DNA reads as TGTGCCAGCAGTGAAGCGCTTCAGGGGGGACAGCCCCAGCATTTT. Protein: CASSEALQGGQPQHF.

This clonotype was found a few times. J is TRBJ2-5 and V is TRBV28, with D perhaps TRBD1 (6 bases). The length of the CDR3 is 14 residues. Germline CDR1 reads MDHEN; CDR2 reads SYDVKM. V was clipped by 8 bases and J by 5 bases, with 18 bases between them. The DNA for the CDR3 is TGTGCCAGCGCCGACAGGAGGAGTTGGGAGACCCAGTACTTC. This gives the protein CASADRRSWETQYF.

This clonotype turned up a few times. Given a much more abundant clone one base away, this may be a read error. This chain joins TRBV9 and TRBJ1-2; no clear D. Germline lookup yields CDR1 SGDLS and CDR2 YYNGEE. Trimming stripped 5 bases from V and 4 bases from J, with 9 bases between. The CDR3 is 12 residues long. The CDR3 sequence: CASRTRSYGYTF. The CDR3 nucleotides read TGTGCCAGCAGAACCCGAAGCTATGGCTACACCTTC.

The V and J genes are TRBV7-3 and TRBJ2-7; D is possibly TRBD1 (6 bases). V shed 0 bases and J shed 2 bases, with 14 bases lying between them. The CDR3 loop spans 16 amino acids. Looked up from germline, CDR1 is SGHTA and CDR2 is FQGTGA. The CDR3 loop reads CASSLTDQGQAYEQYF. CDR3 DNA sequence: TGTGCCAGCAGCTTAACCGACCAGGGGCAGGCCTACGAGCAGTACTTC.